Here is one T cell receptor (beta chain) with its context. Its antigen is currently unknown. Naivety among CD8 cells was defined by CD45RO negativity and positive CCR7 selection, thereby excluding terminally differentiated effector memory CD45RA+ cells. The data were taken from a study of shared clonotypes between healthy human individuals. Study conclusions and caveats: Naive CD4 clonotypes were shared across a few donors at about 5.3%. Compared with memory subsets, naive subsets generally had larger estimated richness.

Each cell subset's genomic DNA was divided evenly among several immunoSEQ plates. Authors' data handling: Junction-only sequences produced by ImmunoSEQ had no quality scores, so filtering differed. Profiling relied on immunoSEQ multiplex PCR, and the TCRdb table lists in-frame clones only, not all of them. The DNA was the basis for D and trimming; V, J and clone size are from that table. Here the sample spans approximately 1.9 million clones, about 94% being singletons. This sequence originates from a young man in good health. Some clones in this sample may be carry-over from other donors' samples. The sequenced material came from naive CD8+ T cells from PBMCs.

The CDR3 DNA is TGTGCCAGCAGCGTTGCTCGCCGTAGCGGCTACACCTTC. Protein sequence: CASSVARRSGYTF. The chain is built from TRBV9 and TRBJ1-2; D not resolved. Trimming cost V 2 bases and J 8 bases, with 13 bases left between them. CDR1 and CDR2 (germline): SGDLS, YYNGEE. This CDR3 comprises 13 residues. The whole variable domain, filled in from reference TRBV9 and TRBJ1-2, reads DSGVTQTPKHLITATGQRVTLRCSPRSGDLSVYWYQQSLDQGLQFLIQYYNGEERAKGNILERFSAQQFPDLHSELNLSSLELGDSALYFCASSVARRSGYTFGSGTRLTVV.